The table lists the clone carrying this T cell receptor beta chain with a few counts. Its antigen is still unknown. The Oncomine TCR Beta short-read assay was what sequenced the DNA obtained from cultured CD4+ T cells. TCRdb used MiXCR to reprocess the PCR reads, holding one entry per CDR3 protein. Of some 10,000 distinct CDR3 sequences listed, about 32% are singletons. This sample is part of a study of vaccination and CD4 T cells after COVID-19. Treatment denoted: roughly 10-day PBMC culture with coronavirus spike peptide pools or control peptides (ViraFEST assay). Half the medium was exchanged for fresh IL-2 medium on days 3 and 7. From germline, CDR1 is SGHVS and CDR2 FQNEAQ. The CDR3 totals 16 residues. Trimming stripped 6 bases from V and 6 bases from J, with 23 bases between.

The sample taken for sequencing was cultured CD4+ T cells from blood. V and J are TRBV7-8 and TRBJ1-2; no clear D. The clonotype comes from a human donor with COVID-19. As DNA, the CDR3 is TGTGCCAGCAGTTTTGACCGTCGGGGTGGTGTCGATGGCTACACCTTC. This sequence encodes CASSFDRRGGVDGYTF.